These T cell receptor beta chains were read from a single sample in a study of post-analysis software for immune sequencing data. TCRdb reanalysed the PCR reads using MiXCR and keeps one entry per CDR3 protein. The sample holds around 150,000 distinct CDR3 sequences; approximately 35% are singletons and the top ten take 28%. The starting material was blood, obtained after autologous hematopoietic stem cell transplantation. These receptors all come from a girl aged 10-17 years with multiple sclerosis. Both conserved end residues are part of each CDR3. The D gene is left open where the match is weak. The size of a clone is reported for some rows only, either as once, few or many, or as a class for expanded clones.

j_call v_call d_call clone_size cdr3_aa cdr3_nt
TRBJ2-1 TRBV7-9 TRBD2 - CASGTSGYNEQFF TGTGCCAGCGGCACTAGCGGGTACAATGAGCAGTTCTTC
TRBJ2-5 TRBV7-2 TRBD2 - CASSPTYSGVTQYF TGTGCCAGCAGCCCCACTTATAGCGGGGTGACCCAGTACTTC
TRBJ2-6 TRBV12-3/TRBV12-4 - - CASSPRRLDGLPRANVLTF TGTGCCAGCAGTCCTAGGAGACTGGACGGCCTCCCCCGGGCCAACGTCCTGACTTTC
TRBJ2-1 TRBV9 - - CASSAGTYLRTVTYNEQFF TGTGCCAGCAGCGCCGGGACGTACCTCCGGACTGTTACCTACAATGAGCAGTTCTTC
TRBJ1-6 TRBV6-6 - few CASSTYRSPLHF TGTGCCAGCAGCACTTATCGCTCACCCCTCCACTTT
TRBJ2-5 TRBV11-2 - - CASSLVSILGETQYF TGTGCCAGCAGCTTAGTCTCCATCCTAGGGGAGACCCAGTACTTC
TRBJ1-2 TRBV7-2 - - CASSDKGWGYGGYTF TGTGCCAGCAGCGACAAGGGTTGGGGGTATGGTGGCTACACCTTC
TRBJ2-6 TRBV10-3 TRBD1 - CAMGTGSNVLTF TGTGCCATGGGGACAGGGTCTAACGTCCTGACTTTC
TRBJ1-1 TRBV6-5 TRBD1 - CASRWTGNTEAFF TGTGCCAGCAGATGGACAGGGAACACTGAAGCTTTCTTT
TRBJ2-1 TRBV12-3/TRBV12-4 TRBD2 few CASSPLAARYNEQFF TGTGCCAGCAGCCCGCTAGCGGCCAGATACAATGAGCAGTTCTTC
TRBJ1-1 TRBV20-1 - - CSARGYHTEAFF TGCAGTGCTAGAGGCTACCACACTGAAGCTTTCTTT
TRBJ2-7 TRBV20-1 - few CSATNLRTDSYEQYF TGCAGTGCTACTAACCTTAGGACAGACTCCTACGAGCAGTACTTC
TRBJ1-4 TRBV12-3/TRBV12-4 - - CASTLTGEGEKLFF TGTGCCAGCACCCTGACGGGGGAAGGTGAAAAACTGTTTTTT
TRBJ1-5 TRBV5-6 - few CASSLGQVLNQPQHF TGTGCCAGCAGCTTGGGTCAGGTCCTCAATCAGCCCCAGCATTTT
TRBJ2-7 TRBV20-1 - - CSAILADSSYEQYF TGCAGTGCCATTCTAGCGGACAGCTCCTACGAGCAGTACTTC
TRBJ2-3 TRBV4-3 - - CASSQNNDRSILADTQYF TGCGCCAGCAGCCAAAATAACGACCGGTCAATATTGGCAGATACGCAGTATTTT
TRBJ2-1 TRBV14 - many CASSQVHGSVQFF TGTGCCAGCAGCCAAGTACACGGCAGCGTGCAGTTCTTC
TRBJ2-3 TRBV5-6 TRBD2 few CASSLELAGVSDTRYF TGTGCCAGCAGCTTGGAACTAGCGGGAGTCTCGGATACGCGGTATTTT
TRBJ2-1 TRBV29-1 TRBD1 - CSVEDGDRTYNEQFF TGCAGCGTTGAAGATGGGGACAGGACCTACAATGAGCAGTTCTTC
TRBJ2-1 TRBV20-1 TRBD2 - CSASGASGMNEQFF TGCAGTGCTAGTGGGGCTAGCGGGATGAATGAGCAGTTCTTC
TRBJ2-7 TRBV18 - - CATHKQEAPYEQYF TGTGCCACTCACAAACAGGAGGCTCCCTACGAGCAGTACTTC
TRBJ2-5 TRBV7-2 TRBD2 - CASSLDAGDGETQYF TGTGCCAGCAGCTTAGATGCGGGGGATGGAGAGACCCAGTACTTC
TRBJ2-5 TRBV7-2 TRBD1 many CASSSRGQGQETQYF TGTGCCAGCAGCTCACGTGGACAGGGACAAGAGACCCAGTACTTC
TRBJ2-7 TRBV7-9 - - CASSSMGRSEQYF TGTGCCAGCAGCTCCATGGGGAGGAGTGAGCAGTACTTC
TRBJ2-1 TRBV7-6 - - CASSLFAVTYNEQFF TGTGCCAGCAGCTTATTTGCGGTAACCTACAATGAGCAGTTCTTC